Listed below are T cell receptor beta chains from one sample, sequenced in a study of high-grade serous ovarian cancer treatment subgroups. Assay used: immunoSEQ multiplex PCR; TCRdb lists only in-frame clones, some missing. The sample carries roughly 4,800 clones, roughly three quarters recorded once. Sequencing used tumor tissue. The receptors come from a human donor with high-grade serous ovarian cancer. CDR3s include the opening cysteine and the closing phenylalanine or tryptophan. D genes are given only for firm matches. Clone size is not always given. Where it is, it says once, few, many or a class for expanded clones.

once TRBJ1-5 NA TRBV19 TGTGCCAGTATGAACAGGGGCAATCAGCCCCAGCATTTT CASMNRGNQPQHF
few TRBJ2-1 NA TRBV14 TGTGCCAGCAGCCAAGCCGGATACGGGGGCCGCTCCTACAATGAGCAGTTCTTC CASSQAGYGGRSYNEQFF
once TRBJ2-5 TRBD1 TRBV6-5 TGTGCCAGCAGCGGGGACAGGGCCGTAGAGGCCCAGTACTTC CASSGDRAVEAQYF
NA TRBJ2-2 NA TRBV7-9 TGTGCCAGCAGCTTAGGACAGTCCCCGAGCACCGGGGAGCTGTTTTTT CASSLGQSPSTGELFF
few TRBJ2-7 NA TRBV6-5 TGTGCCAGCAGTTACGGGGACAAGTTGGAGCAGTACTTC CASSYGDKLEQYF
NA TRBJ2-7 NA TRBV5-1 TGCGCCAGCAGCTTGGTTAAAGTGGCGCCTTCGGGCTCCTACGAGCAGTACTTC CASSLVKVAPSGSYEQYF
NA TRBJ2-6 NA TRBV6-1 TGTGCCAGCAGTGGGGGAGCCCTCTCTGGGGCCAACGTCCTGACTTTC CASSGGALSGANVLTF
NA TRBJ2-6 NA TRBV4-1 TGCGCCAGCAGCCCGAGGGGGGAGGGGGCTTCTGGGGCCAACGTCCTGACTTTC CASSPRGEGASGANVLTF
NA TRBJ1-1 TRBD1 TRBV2 TGTGCCAGCAGTGTGACAGGGAGTGGAACTTTCTTT CASSVTGSGTFF
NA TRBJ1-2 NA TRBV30 TGTGCCTGGAGTGGAACGGTTTGGTACTATGGCTACACCTTC CAWSGTVWYYGYTF
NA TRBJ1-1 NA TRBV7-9 TGTGCCAGCAGTTCGTACAGGGTCCAGGACACTGAAGCTTTCTTT CASSSYRVQDTEAFF
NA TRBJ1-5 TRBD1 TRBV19 TGTGCCAGTAGTGTCCGGGACAGTAGCAATCAGCCCCAGCATTTT CASSVRDSSNQPQHF
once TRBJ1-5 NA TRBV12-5 TGTGCTAGCGGACGGGACAATCAGCCCCAGCATTTT CASGRDNQPQHF